The present TCR beta chain was sequenced within a study of blood T cell repertoires in COVID-19. The overall study: Sites in the United States, Italy and Spain provided acute and convalescent COVID-19 samples. In each case, the material was cDNA or gDNA derived from T cells, B-cell-depleted T cells, or PBMCs.

This CDR3 has 17 residues. Germline V CDR1 and CDR2: LGHNA, YNFKEQ. The V end was cut by 1 base, the J end by 8 bases, with 21 bases between. Here immunoSEQ multiplex PCR was the method, and the copy in TCRdb shows in-frame clones only, minus some. The sample lists about 91,000 clones; more than 75% were seen once. This receptor was identified in an elderly woman with active COVID-19. This chain uses TRBV4-2 with TRBJ2-1; D may be TRBD2 (6 bases). Source material: peripheral blood. The DNA of the CDR3 is TGTGCCAGCAGCCAAGGAACGGGAGACGTAATGTTAGATGAGCAGTTCTTC. Translating gives CASSQGTGDVMLDEQFF.